This entry lists 10 T cell receptor beta chains sequenced from one sample in a study of blood T cell repertoires in COVID-19. Assay: immunoSEQ multiplex PCR; the TCRdb copy retains only in-frame clones and omits some. The sample has 100,000 to 150,000 clones, approximately 74% seen once. Input material: peripheral blood. The receptors shown here come from a man at least 80 years old with COVID-19, enrolled during active disease.

This clone was picked up many times. J is TRBJ1-6 and V is TRBV27; 7 nucleotides agree with TRBD1. There are 15 residues in the CDR3. Germline lookup yields CDR1 MNHEY and CDR2 SMNVEV (reference sequence). Trimming removed 2 bases from V and 5 bases from J; junction bases left unmatched: 3. The CDR3 is CASSLDGTDNSPLHF. In nucleotides, the CDR3 is TGTGCCAGCAGTTTAGACGGGACAGATAATTCACCCCTCCACTTT.

The J gene is TRBJ1-1, the V gene TRBV5-1; D is perhaps TRBD1 (5 bases). This CDR3 spans 14 amino acids. Trimming took off 4 bases at V and 0 bases at J, with 10 bases between the two ends. Germline-derived CDR1 and CDR2 are SGHRS and YFSETQ. The CDR3 sequence is CASSRPGVNTEAFF. CDR3 DNA: TGCGCCAGCAGCAGACCGGGGGTGAACACTGAAGCTTTCTTT.

The rearrangement uses TRBV5-1 and TRBJ1-1; 8 nucleotides align to TRBD1. In germline, CDR1 is SGHRS, CDR2 YFSETQ. V lost 0 bases and J lost 4; bases outside the gene matches: 2. The CDR3 consists of 14 residues. The CDR3 region is CASSLEQGGTEAFF. Here the CDR3 DNA reads TGCGCCAGCAGCTTGGAACAGGGGGGCACTGAAGCTTTCTTT.

This chain connects TRBV27 to TRBJ2-7; the D gene is possibly TRBD1 (6 bases). Germline V lookup: CDR1 MNHEY, CDR2 SMNVEV (reference sequence). This CDR3 spans 13 amino acids. With 5 bases removed from V and 3 bases from J, the gap between germline ends came to 11 bases. In DNA, the CDR3 is TGTGCCAGCAGTCCCACAGGGTACTACGAGCAGTACTTC. It specifies CASSPTGYYEQYF.

The chain is built from TRBV27 and TRBJ1-4, with D possibly matching TRBD1 (5 bases). Germline CDR1 MNHEY, CDR2 SMNVEV (reference sequence). The CDR3 is made up of 14 amino acids. V shed 7 bases and J shed 7 bases, with 16 bases lying between them. The CDR3 is CASTPRPGGEKLFF. CDR3 coding DNA: TGTGCCAGCACCCCCCGGCCCGGGGGTGAAAAACTGTTTTTT.

The chain has TRBV6-5 and TRBJ2-7; TRBD1 matches 10 bases. CDR1 MNHEY and CDR2 SVGAGI come from the germline V gene. CDR3 length: 15 residues. The J segment lost 3 bases and the V segment lost 2 bases, leaving 4 bases of the junction unmatched. CDR3: CASSYGTGANYEQYF. DNA of the CDR3: TGTGCCAGCAGTTACGGGACAGGGGCGAACTACGAGCAGTACTTC.

This chain connects TRBV5-6 to TRBJ2-3; D unclear. CDR3 length: 16 residues. V dropped 4 bases and J dropped 0 bases, with 15 bases sitting between them. CDR1 is SGHDT, CDR2 YYEEEE, per germline. The CDR3 is CASSATSGFSTDTQYF. The CDR3 coding sequence is TGTGCCAGCAGCGCGACTTCCGGGTTTAGCACAGATACGCAGTATTTT.

The CDR3 DNA follows: TGTGCCAGCAGCTCACAGGGCATGAACACTGAAGCTTTCTTT. Its protein product is CASSSQGMNTEAFF. V and J are TRBV7-3 and TRBJ1-1, with a weak D call TRBD1 (6 bases). Germline CDR1 and CDR2: SGHTA and FQGTGA. CDR3 length: 14 amino acids. Trimming removed 4 bases at V and 0 bases at J, with 9 bases between.

The chain couples TRBV15 to TRBJ2-7; D may be TRBD2 (6 bases). Trimming removed 3 bases at V and 9 bases at J, with 18 bases between. Germline CDR1 and CDR2: LNHNV and YYDKDF (reference sequence). The CDR3 loop spans 14 amino acids. The CDR3 bases are TGTGCCACCAGCAGGGGAGGTAGCCCATCGGGGCAGTACTTC. As protein: CATSRGGSPSGQYF.

This chain connects TRBV19 to TRBJ1-5, with D possibly matching TRBD1 (5 bases). V lost 5 bases and J 6 bases, leaving 14 bases between the germline ends. The CDR3 has 14 residues. Per the germline V gene, CDR1 is LNHDA and CDR2 is SQIVND (reference sequence). The CDR3 region has the DNA TGTGCCAGTAGTGATCGACAGAAGGGTCAGCCCCAGCATTTT. Encoded protein: CASSDRQKGQPQHF.